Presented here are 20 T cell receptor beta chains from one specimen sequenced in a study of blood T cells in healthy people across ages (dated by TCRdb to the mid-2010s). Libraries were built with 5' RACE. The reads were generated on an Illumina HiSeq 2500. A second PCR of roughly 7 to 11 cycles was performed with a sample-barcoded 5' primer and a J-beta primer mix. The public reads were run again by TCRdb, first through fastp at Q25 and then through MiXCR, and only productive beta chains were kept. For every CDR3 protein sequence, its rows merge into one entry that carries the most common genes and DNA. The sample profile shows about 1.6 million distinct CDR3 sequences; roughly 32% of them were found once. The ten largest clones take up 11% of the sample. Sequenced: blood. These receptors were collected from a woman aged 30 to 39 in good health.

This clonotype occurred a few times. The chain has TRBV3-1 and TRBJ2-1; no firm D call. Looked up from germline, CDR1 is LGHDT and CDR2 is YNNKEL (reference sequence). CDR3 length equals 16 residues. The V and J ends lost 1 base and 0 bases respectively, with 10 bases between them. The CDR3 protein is CASSQAGVSSYNEQFF. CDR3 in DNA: TGTGCCAGCAGCCAAGCGGGTGTGAGCTCCTACAATGAGCAGTTCTTC.

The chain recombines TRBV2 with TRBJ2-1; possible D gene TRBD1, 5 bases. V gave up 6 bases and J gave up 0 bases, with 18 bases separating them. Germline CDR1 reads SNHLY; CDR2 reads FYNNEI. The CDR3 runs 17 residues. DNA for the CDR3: TGTGCCAGCAGGTTCAAGACAGACAAAAGCTCCTACAATGAGCAGTTCTTC. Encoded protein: CASRFKTDKSSYNEQFF.

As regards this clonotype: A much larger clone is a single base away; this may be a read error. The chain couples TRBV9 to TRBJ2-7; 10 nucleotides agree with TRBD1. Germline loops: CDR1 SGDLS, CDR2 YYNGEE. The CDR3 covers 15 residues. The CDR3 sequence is CAGSPGQGGAYEQYF. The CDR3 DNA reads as TGTGCCGGCAGCCCCGGACAGGGGGGAGCCTACGAGCAGTACTTC.

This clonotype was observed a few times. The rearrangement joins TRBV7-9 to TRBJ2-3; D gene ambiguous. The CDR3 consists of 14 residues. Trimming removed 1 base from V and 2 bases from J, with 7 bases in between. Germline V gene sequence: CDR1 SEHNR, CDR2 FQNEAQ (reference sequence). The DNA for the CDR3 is TGTGCCAGCAGCTTAGGAATAGCCACAGATACGCAGTATTTT. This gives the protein CASSLGIATDTQYF.

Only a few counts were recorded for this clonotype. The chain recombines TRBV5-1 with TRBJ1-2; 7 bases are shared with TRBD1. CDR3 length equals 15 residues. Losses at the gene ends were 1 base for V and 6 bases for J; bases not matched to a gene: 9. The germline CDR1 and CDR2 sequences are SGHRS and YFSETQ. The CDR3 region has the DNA TGCGCCAGCAGCTTGAGGGGGCCCTTCGGAGATGGCTACACCTTC. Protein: CASSLRGPFGDGYTF.

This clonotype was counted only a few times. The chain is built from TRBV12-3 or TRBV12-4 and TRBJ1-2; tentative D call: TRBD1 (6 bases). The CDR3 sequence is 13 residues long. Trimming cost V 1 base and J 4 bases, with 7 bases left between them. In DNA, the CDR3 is TGTGCCAGCAGTTTAGGACAGGTCTATGGCTACACCTTC. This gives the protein CASSLGQVYGYTF.

The CDR3 reads CASSEGLAFSDTQYF. CDR3 coding DNA: TGTGCCAGCAGTGAAGGACTAGCTTTTTCAGATACGCAGTATTTT. The gene calls are TRBV6-1 and TRBJ2-3, with 7 bases aligning to TRBD2. The CDR3 contains 15 residues. Germline V gene sequence: CDR1 MNHNS, CDR2 SASEGT. The trim removed 1 base at V and 4 bases at J, leaving 5 bases unmatched.

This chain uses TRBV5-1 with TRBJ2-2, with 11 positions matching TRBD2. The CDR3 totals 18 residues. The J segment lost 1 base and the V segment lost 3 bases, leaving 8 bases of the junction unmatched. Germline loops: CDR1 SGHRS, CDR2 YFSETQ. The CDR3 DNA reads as TGCGCCAGCAGCTCCATAACTAGCGGGAGAAGGAACACCGGGGAGCTGTTTTTT. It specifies CASSSITSGRRNTGELFF.

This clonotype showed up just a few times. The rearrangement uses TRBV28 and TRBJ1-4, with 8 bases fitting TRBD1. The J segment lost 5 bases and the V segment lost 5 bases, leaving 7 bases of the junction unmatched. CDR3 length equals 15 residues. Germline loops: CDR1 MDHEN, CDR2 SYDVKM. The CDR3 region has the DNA TGTGCCAGCAGTGCCACAGGGGGAGGCAATGAAAAACTGTTTTTT. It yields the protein CASSATGGGNEKLFF.

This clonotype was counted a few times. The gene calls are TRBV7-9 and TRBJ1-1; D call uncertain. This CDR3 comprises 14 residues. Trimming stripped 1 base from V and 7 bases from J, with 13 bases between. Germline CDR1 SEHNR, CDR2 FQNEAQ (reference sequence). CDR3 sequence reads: CASSLEVLSGEAFF. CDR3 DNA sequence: TGTGCCAGCAGCTTAGAAGTCTTATCGGGTGAAGCTTTCTTT.

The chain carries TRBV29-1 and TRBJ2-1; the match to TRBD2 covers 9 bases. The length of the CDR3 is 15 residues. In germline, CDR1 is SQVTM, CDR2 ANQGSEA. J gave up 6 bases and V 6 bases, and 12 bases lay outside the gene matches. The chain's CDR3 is CSVASRSGGSNEQFF. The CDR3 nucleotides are TGCAGCGTCGCCTCCCGGAGCGGGGGGTCCAATGAGCAGTTCTTC.

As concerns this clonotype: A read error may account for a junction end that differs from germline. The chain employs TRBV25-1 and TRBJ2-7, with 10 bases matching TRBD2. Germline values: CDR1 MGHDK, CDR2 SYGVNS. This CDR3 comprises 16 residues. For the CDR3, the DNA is TGTGCCGGCAGTAAACCGGGACTAGCGAGCCCCTACGAGCAGTACTTC. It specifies CAGSKPGLASPYEQYF.

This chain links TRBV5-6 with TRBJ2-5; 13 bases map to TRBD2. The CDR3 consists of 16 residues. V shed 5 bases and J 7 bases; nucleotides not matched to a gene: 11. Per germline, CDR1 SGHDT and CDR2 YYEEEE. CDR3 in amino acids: CASRLSSGLAGWTQYF. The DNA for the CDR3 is TGTGCCAGCAGACTGTCATCGGGACTAGCGGGGTGGACCCAGTACTTC.

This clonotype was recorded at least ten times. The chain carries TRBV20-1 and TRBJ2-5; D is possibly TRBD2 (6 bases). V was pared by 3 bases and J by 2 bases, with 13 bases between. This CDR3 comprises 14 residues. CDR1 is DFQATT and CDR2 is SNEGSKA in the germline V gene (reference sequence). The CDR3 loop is CSARDLASQETQYF. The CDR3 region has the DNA TGCAGTGCTAGGGATCTAGCGTCTCAAGAGACCCAGTACTTC.

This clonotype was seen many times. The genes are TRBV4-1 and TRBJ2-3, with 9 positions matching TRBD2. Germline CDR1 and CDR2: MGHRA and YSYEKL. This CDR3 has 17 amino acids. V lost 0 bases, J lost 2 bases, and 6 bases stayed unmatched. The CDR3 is CASSQEETSGYTDTQYF. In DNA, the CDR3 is TGCGCCAGCAGCCAAGAGGAGACTAGCGGATACACAGATACGCAGTATTTT.

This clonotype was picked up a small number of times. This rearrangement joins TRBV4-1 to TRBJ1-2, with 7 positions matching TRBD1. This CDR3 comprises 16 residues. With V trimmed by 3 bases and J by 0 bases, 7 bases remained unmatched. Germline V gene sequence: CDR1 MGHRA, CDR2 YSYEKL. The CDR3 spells CASSQTGQSPNYGYTF. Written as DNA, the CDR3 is TGCGCCAGCAGCCAGACGGGACAGTCTCCTAACTATGGCTACACCTTC.

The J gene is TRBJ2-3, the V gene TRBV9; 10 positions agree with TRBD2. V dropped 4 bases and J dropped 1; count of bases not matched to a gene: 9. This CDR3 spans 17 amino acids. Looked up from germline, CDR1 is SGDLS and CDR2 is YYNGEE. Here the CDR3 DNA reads TGTGCCAGCAGCCCCGACGGTGGGACTAGCGGCACAGATACGCAGTATTTT. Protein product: CASSPDGGTSGTDTQYF.

In DNA form, the CDR3 reads TGTGCCAGCAGTCCTTATATCAGCGGGAGGGCCGATGAGCAGTTCTTC. Its protein is CASSPYISGRADEQFF. The gene calls are TRBV7-3 and TRBJ2-1; 10 bases agree with TRBD2. Germline assignment: CDR1 SGHTA and CDR2 FQGTGA. After removal of 6 bases from V and 8 bases from J, the junction contained 13 bases not matched to a gene. CDR3 length: 16 amino acids.

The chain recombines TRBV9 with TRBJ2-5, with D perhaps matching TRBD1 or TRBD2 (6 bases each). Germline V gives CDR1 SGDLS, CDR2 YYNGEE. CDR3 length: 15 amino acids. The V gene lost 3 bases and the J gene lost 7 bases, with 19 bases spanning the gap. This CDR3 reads CASSASEGGRGTQYF. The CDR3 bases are TGTGCCAGCAGCGCCTCGGAGGGGGGCCGGGGGACCCAGTACTTC.

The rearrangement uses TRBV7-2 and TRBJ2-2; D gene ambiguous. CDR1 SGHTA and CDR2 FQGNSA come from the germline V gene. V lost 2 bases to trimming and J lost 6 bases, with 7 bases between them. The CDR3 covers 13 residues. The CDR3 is CASSLKVPGELFF. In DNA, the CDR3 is TGTGCCAGCAGCTTAAAAGTCCCCGGGGAGCTGTTTTTT.